The entry below gives a single T cell receptor beta chain sequence along with its context. Authors' analysis steps: Amplification of reference gene primers was used by the study to estimate nucleated cell counts. Sequencing used immunoSEQ multiplex PCR; TCRdb keeps in-frame clones, though not all of them. From that table come the V and J calls and clone size; the DNA was used to work out D and trimming. The sample lists tens of thousands of clones, roughly 90% seen once, with 20% to 25% in the top ten. This record comes from a study of blood T cell repertoires in COVID-19. About the study: COVID-19 samples, acute and convalescent, were from the United States, Italy and Spain. Nucleic acid was either cDNA or gDNA, and it came from T cells, B-cell-depleted T cells, or PBMCs.

The V segment lost 4 bases and the J segment 6 bases; nucleotides outside the gene matches: 1. The CDR3 covers 13 residues. Germline CDR1 is SGHKS and CDR2 is YYEKEE (reference sequence). Sequenced material: peripheral blood. The chain carries TRBV5-5 and TRBJ2-1; 10 bases are shared with TRBD1. This clonotype was obtained from a woman aged 50 to 65 with active or convalescent COVID-19. The CDR3 loop is CASSRTGGNEQFF. The CDR3 nucleotides read TGTGCCAGCAGCAGGACAGGGGGCAATGAGCAGTTCTTC.